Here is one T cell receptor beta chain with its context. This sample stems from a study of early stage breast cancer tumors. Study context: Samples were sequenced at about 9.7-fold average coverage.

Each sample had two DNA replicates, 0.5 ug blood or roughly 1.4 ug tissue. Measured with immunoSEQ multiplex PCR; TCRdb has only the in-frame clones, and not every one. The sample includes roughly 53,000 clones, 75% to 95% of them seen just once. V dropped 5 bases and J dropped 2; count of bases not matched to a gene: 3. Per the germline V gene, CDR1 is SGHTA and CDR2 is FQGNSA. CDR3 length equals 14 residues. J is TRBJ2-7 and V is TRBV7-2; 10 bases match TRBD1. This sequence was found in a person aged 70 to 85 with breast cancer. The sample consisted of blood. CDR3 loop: CASSRGQGTYEQYF. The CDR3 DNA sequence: TGTGCCAGCAGCCGGGGACAGGGGACCTACGAGCAGTACTTC.